Listed below are T cell receptor beta chains from one sample, sequenced in a study of blood T cell repertoires in COVID-19. The repertoire was sequenced with immunoSEQ multiplex PCR; TCRdb's copy has only in-frame clones and lacks some. The repertoire includes approximately 480,000 clones, roughly 90% of them detected once, and 0.7% sits in the top ten. Specimen: PBMCs or T cells enriched from blood (not recorded which). Every receptor here comes from a woman in her late teens or twenties who had recovered from COVID-19. CDR3s leave out the opening cysteine and the closing phenylalanine or tryptophan.

v_gene	j_gene	CDR3aa
TRBV4-1	TRBJ1-2	ASSQVPPRRGQTGGYT
TRBV12-3/TRBV12-4	TRBJ2-7	ASSLDRESEQY
TRBV7-9	TRBJ1-2	ASAPVVSNYGYT
TRBV19	TRBJ1-4	ASTPQGTGIEKLF
TRBV5-1	TRBJ1-1	ASSEQKGDTEAF
TRBV7-9	TRBJ2-4	ASSPGTAGGPFTKNIQY
TRBV28	TRBJ1-1	ASHLTPNTEAF
TRBV5-6	TRBJ2-5	ASSFAGKETQY
TRBV5-4	TRBJ2-1	ASSLRGDINNEQF
TRBV20-1	TRBJ2-3	SASMSSATDTQY
TRBV25-1	TRBJ1-1	ASSEPGESTEAF
TRBV19	TRBJ1-2	ASSSPGQGEYGYT
TRBV7-9	TRBJ1-2	ASSLVRGWGYGYT
TRBV29-1	TRBJ2-7	SVQQYILGLPVYEQY
TRBV7-9	TRBJ2-5	ASRSGKPQETQY
TRBV6-5	TRBJ1-1	ASSYSLGTDEAF
TRBV7-3	TRBJ2-5	ASSFQQGETQY
TRBV7-2	TRBJ1-2	ASSLGTGQWLHT
TRBV19	TRBJ1-5	ASSISNQPQH
TRBV27	TRBJ1-6	ASSFVATGPDYNSPLH
TRBV9	TRBJ2-3	ASSVGASGSTDTQY
TRBV5-1	TRBJ1-1	ASSLGAAF
TRBV10-2	TRBJ2-2	ASTRERGRGGELF
TRBV20-1	TRBJ2-7	SAQGSYEQY
TRBV29-1	TRBJ1-5	SVRTGGQPQH
TRBV27	TRBJ2-1	ATTAFGGARYNEQF
TRBV28	TRBJ1-2	ASSLGGRLYGYT
TRBV27	TRBJ2-7	ASSVPGQGREQY
TRBV2	TRBJ1-5	ATSLQGPGPQH
TRBV30	TRBJ1-1	AWASVAEAF
TRBV5-3	TRBJ2-7	ARSSGLAGAKTSYEQY
TRBV4-1	TRBJ1-5	ASSQDQGAREPQH
TRBV2	TRBJ2-7	AGRGNSYEQY
TRBV3-1/TRBV3-2	TRBJ1-1	ASSQQTGGEAF
TRBV5-4	TRBJ1-1	ASSLGSGDTEAF
TRBV9	TRBJ2-3	ASSSYPGGTPDTQY
TRBV3-1/TRBV3-2	TRBJ2-1	ASSLRGNEQF
TRBV10-3	TRBJ1-1	AISKDRGLTEAF
TRBV21-1	TRBJ1-1	ASSQQAPLNTEAF
TRBV30	TRBJ1-3	AWDTGASGNTIY
TRBV7-9	TRBJ1-5	ASSLAGGGNQPQH
TRBV24-1	TRBJ1-2	AISTHKGGYT
TRBV18	TRBJ1-2	ASSPGQGGYGYT
TRBV5-1	TRBJ2-7	ASSFGWTSLYEQY